This T cell receptor (beta chain) was identified in a study of vaccination effects on CD4 cells after COVID-19. Following 10 days of culture, CD4+ T cells were isolated. The repertoire was sequenced with immunoSEQ multiplex PCR; TCRdb's copy has only in-frame clones and lacks some. The profile shows fewer than 75,000 clones, 77% of them singletons. In its sample, this clone was seen a few times. What it recognizes is unknown. V lost 2 bases, J lost 5 bases, and 15 bases lay in between. This CDR3 has 16 residues. CDR1 is LGHNA and CDR2 is YSLEER in the germline V gene. The chain uses TRBV4-3 and TRBJ1-4; D ambiguous. The receptor was derived from a human donor who received a COVID-19 vaccine. The starting material was CD4+ T cells from PBMCs cultured without peptide, obtained before COVID-19 vaccination. This chain's CDR3 is CASSQYTAKPNEKLFF. CDR3 bases: TGCGCCAGCAGCCAATACACAGCGAAGCCGAATGAAAAACTGTTTTTT.